This entry concerns a single TCR beta chain. Antigen specificity is unknown. The PCR had 60 Vbeta and 13 Jbeta primers. Assay used: immunoSEQ multiplex PCR; TCRdb lists only in-frame clones, some missing. The sample records some 100,000 clones, 74% being singletons. This entry belongs to a study of cytomegalovirus exposure and HLA in healthy donors. Germline assignment: CDR1 GTSNPN and CDR2 SVGIG (reference sequence). The V and J ends lost 1 base and 4 bases respectively, with 14 bases between them. CDR3 length: 16 residues. Study-level results: Another analysis was done later, and it associated 16,951 TCR beta sequences with HLA alleles at 0.05 false discovery rate.

The sequencing input was PBMCs. The chain has TRBV30 and TRBJ1-6; D not certain. The clonotype originates from a human donor in good health. The CDR3 DNA sequence: TGTGCCTGGAGTGCCTCTACGGGAGTTTATAATTCACCCCTCCACTTT. Translated: CAWSASTGVYNSPLHF. Together with reference TRBV30 and TRBJ1-6, the CDR3 gives the full variable domain: SQTIHQWPATLVQPVGSPLSLECTVEGTSNPNLYWYRQAAGRGLQLLFYSVGIGQISSEVPQNLSASRPQDRQFILSSKKLLLSDSGFYLCAWSASTGVYNSPLHFGNGTRLTVT.